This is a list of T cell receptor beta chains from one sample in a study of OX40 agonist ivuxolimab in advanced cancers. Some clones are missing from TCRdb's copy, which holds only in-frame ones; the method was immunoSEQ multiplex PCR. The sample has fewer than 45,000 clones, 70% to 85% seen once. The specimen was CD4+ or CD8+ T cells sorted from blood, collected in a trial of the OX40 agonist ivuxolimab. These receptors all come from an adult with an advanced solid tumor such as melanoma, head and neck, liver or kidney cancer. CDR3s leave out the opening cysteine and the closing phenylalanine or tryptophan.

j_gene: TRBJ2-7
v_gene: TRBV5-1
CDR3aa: ASSLRGVYEQY

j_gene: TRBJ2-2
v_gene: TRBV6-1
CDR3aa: ASTQRGFTGELF

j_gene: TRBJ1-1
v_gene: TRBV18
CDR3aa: ASSLGSVNTEAF

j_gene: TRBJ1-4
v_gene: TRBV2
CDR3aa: ASGGQEKLF

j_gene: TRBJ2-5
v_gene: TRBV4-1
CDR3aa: ASSQTTSGGTTQETQY

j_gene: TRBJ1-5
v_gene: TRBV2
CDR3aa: ASSRELEPQH

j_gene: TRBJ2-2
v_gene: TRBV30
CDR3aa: AWSVRGRNRTGELF

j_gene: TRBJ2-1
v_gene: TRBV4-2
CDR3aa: ASSQDLVLSYNEQF

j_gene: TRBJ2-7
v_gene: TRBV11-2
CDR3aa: ASSDHWDSSEQY

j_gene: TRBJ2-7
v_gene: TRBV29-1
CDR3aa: SARTGPSYEQY

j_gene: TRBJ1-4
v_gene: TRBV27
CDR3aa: ASRRRINEKLF

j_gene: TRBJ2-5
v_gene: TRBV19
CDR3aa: ASSIGGQETQY

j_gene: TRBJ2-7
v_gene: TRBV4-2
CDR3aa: ASSQGSGGAYEQY

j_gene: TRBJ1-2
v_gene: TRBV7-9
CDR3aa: ASGEAGLNYGYT

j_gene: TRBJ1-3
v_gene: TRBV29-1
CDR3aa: SVVGGYTIY

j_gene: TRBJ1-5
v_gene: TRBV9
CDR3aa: ASSVGHSNQPQH

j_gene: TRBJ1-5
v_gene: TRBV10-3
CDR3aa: AISSTQGNQPQH

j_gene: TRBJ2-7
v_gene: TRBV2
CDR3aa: ADRGILEEQY

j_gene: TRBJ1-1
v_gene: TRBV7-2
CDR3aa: ASSLGWAAEAF

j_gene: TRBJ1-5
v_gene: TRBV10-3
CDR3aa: AISDGGRQPQH

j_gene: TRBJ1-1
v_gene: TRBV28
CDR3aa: ASSSGRYTEAF

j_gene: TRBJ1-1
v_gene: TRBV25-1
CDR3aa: ASCRGTNTEAF

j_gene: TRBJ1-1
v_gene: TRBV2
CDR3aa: ASSKQGDTEAF

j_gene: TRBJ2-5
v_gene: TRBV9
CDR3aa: ASSAGTSGPETQY

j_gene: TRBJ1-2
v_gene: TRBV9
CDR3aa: ASSVGTGDYGYT

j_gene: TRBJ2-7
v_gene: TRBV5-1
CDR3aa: ASSLGAGGREQY

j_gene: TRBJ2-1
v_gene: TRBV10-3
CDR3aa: AIRDPSSYNEQF

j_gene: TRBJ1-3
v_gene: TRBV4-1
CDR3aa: ASSQGAEPSGNTIY

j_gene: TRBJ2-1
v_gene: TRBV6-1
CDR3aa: ASSEAGGFYNEQF

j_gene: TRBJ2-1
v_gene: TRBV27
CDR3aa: ASSFSAYRDNEQF

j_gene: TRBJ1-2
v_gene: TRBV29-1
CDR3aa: SVAQGTDYGYT

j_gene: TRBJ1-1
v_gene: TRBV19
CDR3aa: ASSIGLSTEAF

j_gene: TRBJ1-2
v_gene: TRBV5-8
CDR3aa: ASSLTGFFGYT

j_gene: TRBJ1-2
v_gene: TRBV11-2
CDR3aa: ASSVTRDRELYGYT

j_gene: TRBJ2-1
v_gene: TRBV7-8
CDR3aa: ASSLVFAHEQF

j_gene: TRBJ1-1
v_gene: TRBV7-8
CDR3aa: ASSSPGQGAEAF

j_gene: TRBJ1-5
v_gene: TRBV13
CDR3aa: ASSGYGGGFLNQPQH

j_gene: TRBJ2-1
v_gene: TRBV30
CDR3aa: AWARGGQSEQF

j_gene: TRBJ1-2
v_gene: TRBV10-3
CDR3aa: AISVSGGGIYGYT

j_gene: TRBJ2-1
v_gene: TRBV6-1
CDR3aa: ASSDSGGINNEQF

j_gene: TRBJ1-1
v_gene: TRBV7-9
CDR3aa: ASSLDTEAF

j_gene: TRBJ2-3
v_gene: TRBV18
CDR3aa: ASSPQSGAGDTQY

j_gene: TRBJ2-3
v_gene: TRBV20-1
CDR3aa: SARISGTQY

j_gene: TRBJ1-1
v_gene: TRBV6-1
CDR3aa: ASALAGGIGTEAF

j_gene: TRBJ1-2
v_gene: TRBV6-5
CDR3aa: ASSYGGGPNYGYT

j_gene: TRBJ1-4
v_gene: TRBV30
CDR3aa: AWSAIGQGIEKLF

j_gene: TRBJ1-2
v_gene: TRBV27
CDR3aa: ASSLLGGLGYGYT

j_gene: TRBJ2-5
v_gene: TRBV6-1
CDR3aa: ASSEAGGFQETQY

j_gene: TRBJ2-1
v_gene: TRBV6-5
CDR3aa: ASSQDKSHNEQF

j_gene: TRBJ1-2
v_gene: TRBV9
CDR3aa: ASSGTAKPNYGYT

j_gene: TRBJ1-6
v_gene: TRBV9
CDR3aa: ASSGSGTANSPLH

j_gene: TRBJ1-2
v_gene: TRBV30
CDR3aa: AWSVRLQGRYGYT

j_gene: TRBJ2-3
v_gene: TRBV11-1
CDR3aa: ASSLGLDTDTQY

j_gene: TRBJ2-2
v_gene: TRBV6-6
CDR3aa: ASSPNRVSGGELF

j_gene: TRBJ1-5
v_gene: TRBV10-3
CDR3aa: ASSEKGQGNQPQH

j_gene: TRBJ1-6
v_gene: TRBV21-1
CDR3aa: ASSSRWESSYNSPLH

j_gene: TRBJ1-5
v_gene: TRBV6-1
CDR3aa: ASSEFPGNQPQH

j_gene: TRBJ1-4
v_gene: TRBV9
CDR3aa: ASSPGTGATNEKLF

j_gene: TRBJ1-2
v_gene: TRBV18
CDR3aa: ASSPPVHFYGYT